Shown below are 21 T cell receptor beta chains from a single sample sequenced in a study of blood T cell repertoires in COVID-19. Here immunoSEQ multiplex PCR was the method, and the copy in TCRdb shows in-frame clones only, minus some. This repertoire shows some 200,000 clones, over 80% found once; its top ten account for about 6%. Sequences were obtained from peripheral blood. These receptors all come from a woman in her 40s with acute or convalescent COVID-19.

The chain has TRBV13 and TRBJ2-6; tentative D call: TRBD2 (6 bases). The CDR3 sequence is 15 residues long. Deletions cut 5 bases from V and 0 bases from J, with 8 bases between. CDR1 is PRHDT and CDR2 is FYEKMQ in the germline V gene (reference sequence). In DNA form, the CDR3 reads TGTGCCAGCAGCCCCGGGGGCTCTGGGGCCAACGTCCTGACTTTC. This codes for CASSPGGSGANVLTF.

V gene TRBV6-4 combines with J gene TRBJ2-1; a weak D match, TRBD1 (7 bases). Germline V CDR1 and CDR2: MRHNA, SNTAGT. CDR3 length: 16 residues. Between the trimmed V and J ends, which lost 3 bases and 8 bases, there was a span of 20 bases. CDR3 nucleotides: TGTGCCAGCAGTGAAGTGGGTGCTACCAGGGGGGATGAGCAGTTCTTC. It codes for CASSEVGATRGDEQFF.

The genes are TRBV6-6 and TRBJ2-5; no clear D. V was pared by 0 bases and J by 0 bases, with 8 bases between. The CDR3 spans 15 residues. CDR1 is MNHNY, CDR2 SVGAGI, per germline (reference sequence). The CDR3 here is CASSYSPGDQETQYF. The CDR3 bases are TGTGCCAGCAGTTACTCGCCAGGTGACCAAGAGACCCAGTACTTC.

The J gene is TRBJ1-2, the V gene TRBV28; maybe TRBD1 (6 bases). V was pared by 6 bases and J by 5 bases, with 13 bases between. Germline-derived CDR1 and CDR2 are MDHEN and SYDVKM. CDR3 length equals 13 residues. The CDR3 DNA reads TGTGCCAGCAGGCCAACAGGGTTGTATGGCTACACCTTC. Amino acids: CASRPTGLYGYTF.

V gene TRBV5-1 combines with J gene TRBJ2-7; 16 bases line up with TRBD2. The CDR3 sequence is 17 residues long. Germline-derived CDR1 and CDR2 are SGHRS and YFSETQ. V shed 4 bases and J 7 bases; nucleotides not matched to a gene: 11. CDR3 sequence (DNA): TGCGCCAGCAGCCCATCCGGGACTAGCGGGGGGGCAGGGGAGCAGTACTTC. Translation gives CASSPSGTSGGAGEQYF.

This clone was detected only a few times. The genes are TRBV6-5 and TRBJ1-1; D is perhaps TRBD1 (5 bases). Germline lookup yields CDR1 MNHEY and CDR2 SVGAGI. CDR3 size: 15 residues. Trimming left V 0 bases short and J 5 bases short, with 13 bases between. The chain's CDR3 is CASSYSISGATEAFF. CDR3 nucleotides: TGTGCCAGCAGTTACTCGATTAGCGGGGCGACTGAAGCTTTCTTT.

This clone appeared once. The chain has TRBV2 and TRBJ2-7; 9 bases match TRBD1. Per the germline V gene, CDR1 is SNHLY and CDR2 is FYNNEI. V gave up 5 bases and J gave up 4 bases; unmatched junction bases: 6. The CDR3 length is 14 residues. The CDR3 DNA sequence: TGTGCCAGCAGTATACAGGGGGCCTATTACGAGCAGTACTTC. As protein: CASSIQGAYYEQYF.

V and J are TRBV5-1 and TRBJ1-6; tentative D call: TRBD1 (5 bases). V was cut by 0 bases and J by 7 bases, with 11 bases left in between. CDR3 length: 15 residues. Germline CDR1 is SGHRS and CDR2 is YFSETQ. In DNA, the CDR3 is TGCGCCAGCAGCTTGGAAGCAGGGTTAAATTCACCCCTCCACTTT. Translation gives CASSLEAGLNSPLHF.

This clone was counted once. In DNA form, the CDR3 reads TGTGCCAGCCAAATCGGGGGAGGGATTCCCTACGAGCAGTACTTC. Amino acid sequence: CASQIGGGIPYEQYF. This chain links TRBV28 with TRBJ2-7; 7 bases map to TRBD2. J was trimmed by 2 bases and V by 8 bases; bases with no gene match: 12. The germline gives CDR1 MDHEN, CDR2 SYDVKM. There are 15 residues in the CDR3.

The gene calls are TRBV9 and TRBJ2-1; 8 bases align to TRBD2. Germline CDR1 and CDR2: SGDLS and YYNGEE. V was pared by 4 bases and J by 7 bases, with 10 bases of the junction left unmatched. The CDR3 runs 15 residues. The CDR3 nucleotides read TGTGCCAGCAGCATTAGCGGGGAATGGTATAATGAGCAGTTCTTC. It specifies CASSISGEWYNEQFF.

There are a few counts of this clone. The CDR3 coding sequence is TGCGCCACTCGGACTTCCCCGACGGATACGCAGTATTTT. Protein: CATRTSPTDTQYF. The chain links TRBV5-1 to TRBJ2-3, with D possibly being TRBD2 (5 bases). The length of the CDR3 is 13 residues. Germline CDR1 is SGHRS and CDR2 is YFSETQ. V lost 9 bases, J lost 6 bases, and 17 bases lay in between.

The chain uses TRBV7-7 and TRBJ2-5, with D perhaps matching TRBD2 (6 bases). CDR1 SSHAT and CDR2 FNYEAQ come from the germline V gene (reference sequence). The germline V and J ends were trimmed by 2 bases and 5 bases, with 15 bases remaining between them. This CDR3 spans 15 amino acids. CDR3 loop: CASSLSYGSGETQYF. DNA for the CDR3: TGTGCCAGCAGCTTATCTTATGGGAGCGGGGAGACCCAGTACTTC.

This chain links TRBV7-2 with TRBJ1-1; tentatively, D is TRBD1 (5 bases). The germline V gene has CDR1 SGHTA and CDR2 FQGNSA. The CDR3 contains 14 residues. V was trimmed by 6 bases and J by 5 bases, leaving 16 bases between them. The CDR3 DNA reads TGTGCCAGCAGGCTTAACCCGGGGGGGACTGAAGCTTTCTTT. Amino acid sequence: CASRLNPGGTEAFF.

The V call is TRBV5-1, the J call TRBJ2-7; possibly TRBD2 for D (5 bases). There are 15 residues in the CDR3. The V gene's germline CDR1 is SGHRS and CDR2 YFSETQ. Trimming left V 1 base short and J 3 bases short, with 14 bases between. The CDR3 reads CASSLIRVGSYEQYF. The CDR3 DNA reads TGCGCCAGCAGCTTGATCCGCGTGGGGAGCTACGAGCAGTACTTC.

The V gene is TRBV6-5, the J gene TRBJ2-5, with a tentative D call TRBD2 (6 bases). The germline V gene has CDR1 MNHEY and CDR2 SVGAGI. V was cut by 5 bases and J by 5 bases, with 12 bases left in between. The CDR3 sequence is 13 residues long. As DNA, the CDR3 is TGTGCCAGCAGTACCGGGGGTTGGGAGACCCAGTACTTC. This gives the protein CASSTGGWETQYF.

CDR3 in amino acids: CASSIMGLREDEQFF. The CDR3 DNA follows: TGTGCCAGTAGTATTATGGGGCTACGGGAGGATGAGCAGTTCTTC. The chain is built from TRBV19 and TRBJ2-1; 7 bases are shared with TRBD2. Germline assignment: CDR1 LNHDA and CDR2 SQIVND (reference sequence). The CDR3 spans 15 residues. V was pared by 3 bases and J by 8 bases, with 10 bases of the junction left unmatched.

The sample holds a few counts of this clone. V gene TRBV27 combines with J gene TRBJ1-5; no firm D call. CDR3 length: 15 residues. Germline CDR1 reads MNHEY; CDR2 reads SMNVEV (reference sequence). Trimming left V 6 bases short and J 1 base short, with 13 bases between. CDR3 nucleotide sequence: TGTGCCAGCAGCCAACGCGCTACCAGCAATCAGCCCCAGCATTTT. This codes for CASSQRATSNQPQHF.

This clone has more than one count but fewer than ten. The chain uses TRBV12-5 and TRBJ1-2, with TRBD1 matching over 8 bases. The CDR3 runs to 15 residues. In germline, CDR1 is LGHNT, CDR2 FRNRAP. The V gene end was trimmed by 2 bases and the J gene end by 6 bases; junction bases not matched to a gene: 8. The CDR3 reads CASGLLTGEEDGYTF. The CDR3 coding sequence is TGTGCTAGTGGTTTGCTGACAGGGGAAGAGGATGGCTACACCTTC.

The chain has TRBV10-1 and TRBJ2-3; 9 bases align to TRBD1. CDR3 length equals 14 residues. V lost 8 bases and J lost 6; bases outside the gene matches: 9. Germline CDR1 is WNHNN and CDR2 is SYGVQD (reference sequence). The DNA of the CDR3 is TGCGCCAGCTCCCGGGACAGGGTATCCGATACGCAGTATTTT. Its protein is CASSRDRVSDTQYF.

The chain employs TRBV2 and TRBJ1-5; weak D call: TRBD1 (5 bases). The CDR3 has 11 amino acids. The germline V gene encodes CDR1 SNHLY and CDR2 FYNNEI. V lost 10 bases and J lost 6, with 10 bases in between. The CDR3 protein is CANRGIQPQHF. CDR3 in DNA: TGTGCCAATAGGGGTATTCAGCCCCAGCATTTT.

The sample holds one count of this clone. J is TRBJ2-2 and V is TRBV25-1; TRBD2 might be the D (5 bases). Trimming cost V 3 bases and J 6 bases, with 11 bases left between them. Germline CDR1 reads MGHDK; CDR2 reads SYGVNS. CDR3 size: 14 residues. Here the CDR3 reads CASSETGGSGELFF. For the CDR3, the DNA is TGTGCCAGCAGTGAGACTGGAGGATCCGGGGAGCTGTTTTTT.